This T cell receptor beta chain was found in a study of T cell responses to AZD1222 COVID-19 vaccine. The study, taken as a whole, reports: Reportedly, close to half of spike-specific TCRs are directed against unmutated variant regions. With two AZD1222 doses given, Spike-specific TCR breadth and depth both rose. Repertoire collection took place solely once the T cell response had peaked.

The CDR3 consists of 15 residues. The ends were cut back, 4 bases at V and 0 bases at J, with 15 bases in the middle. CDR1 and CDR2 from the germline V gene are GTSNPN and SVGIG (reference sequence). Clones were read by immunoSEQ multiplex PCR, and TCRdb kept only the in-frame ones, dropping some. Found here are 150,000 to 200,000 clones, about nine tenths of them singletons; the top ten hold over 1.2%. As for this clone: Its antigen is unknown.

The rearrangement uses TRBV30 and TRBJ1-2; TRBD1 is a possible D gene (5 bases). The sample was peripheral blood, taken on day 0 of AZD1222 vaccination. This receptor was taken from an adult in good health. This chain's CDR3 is CAWTPFRVANYGYTF. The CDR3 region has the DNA TGTGCCTGGACCCCCTTCAGGGTAGCTAACTATGGCTACACCTTC.